Included here is one T cell receptor beta chain sequence, with context. Antigen: not known. Produced via immunoSEQ multiplex PCR; TCRdb's table is partial and in-frame only. The profile shows under 95,000 clones, around 90% of them singletons. This sample stems from a study of Tregs in tolerant kidney transplant recipients. Overall study context: Mixed chimerism was transient after nonmyeloablative marrow transplants from related graft donors.

This CDR3 has 13 amino acids. Trimming pared 3 bases from V and 8 bases from J, leaving 13 bases between. The germline V gene has CDR1 ENHRY and CDR2 SYGVKD. General observations from the study: Validation in larger populations is needed because few patients were studied. Activated donor B cell expansion appeared to reveal the most relevant donor-specific TCRbeta repertoire. In tolerant patients, donor-specific Tregs outgrew total Tregs, suggesting antigen-driven expansion.

The clonotype was recovered from a human donor who received a combined kidney and bone marrow transplant. The V gene is TRBV10-3, the J gene TRBJ1-2; tentative D call: TRBD1 (5 bases). The material sequenced was Tregs from blood, taken before the transplant. CDR3 DNA: TGTGCCATCAGTGACGTTCAGGGAGGCGGCTACACCTTC. Protein: CAISDVQGGGYTF.